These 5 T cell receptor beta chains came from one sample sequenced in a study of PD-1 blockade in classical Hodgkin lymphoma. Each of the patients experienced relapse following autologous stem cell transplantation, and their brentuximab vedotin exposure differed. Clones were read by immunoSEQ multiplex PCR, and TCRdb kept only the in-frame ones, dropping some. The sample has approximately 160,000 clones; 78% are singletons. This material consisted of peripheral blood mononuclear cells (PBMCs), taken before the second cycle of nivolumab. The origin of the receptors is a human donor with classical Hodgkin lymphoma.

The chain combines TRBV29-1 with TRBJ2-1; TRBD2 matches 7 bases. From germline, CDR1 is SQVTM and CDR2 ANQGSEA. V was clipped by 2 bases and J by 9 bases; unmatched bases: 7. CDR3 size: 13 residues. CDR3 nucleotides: TGCAGCGTTGAAATTCCGGGACTACTTGAGCAGTTCTTC. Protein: CSVEIPGLLEQFF.

The chain's CDR3 is CATSRDFGRSGSEQFF. The CDR3 bases are TGTGCCACCAGCAGAGATTTCGGCCGGTCGGGGAGTGAGCAGTTCTTC. The chain joins TRBV15 to TRBJ2-1, with D possibly being TRBD2 (5 bases). Germline V gives CDR1 LNHNV, CDR2 YYDKDF (reference sequence). The germline V and J ends were trimmed by 0 bases and 9 bases, with 18 bases remaining between them. This CDR3 spans 16 amino acids.

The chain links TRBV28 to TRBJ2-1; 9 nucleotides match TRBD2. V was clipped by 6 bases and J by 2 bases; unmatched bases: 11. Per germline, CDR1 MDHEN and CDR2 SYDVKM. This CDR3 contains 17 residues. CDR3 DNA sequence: TGTGCCAGCAGAGGCAGTAGCGGGAGCCCTACCTACAATGAGCAGTTCTTC. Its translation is CASRGSSGSPTYNEQFF.

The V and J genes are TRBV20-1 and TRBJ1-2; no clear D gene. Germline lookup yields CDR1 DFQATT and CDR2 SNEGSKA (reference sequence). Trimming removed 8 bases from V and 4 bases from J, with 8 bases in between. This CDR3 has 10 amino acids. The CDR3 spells CSPDFYGYTF. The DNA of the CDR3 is TGCAGTCCTGACTTCTATGGCTACACCTTC.

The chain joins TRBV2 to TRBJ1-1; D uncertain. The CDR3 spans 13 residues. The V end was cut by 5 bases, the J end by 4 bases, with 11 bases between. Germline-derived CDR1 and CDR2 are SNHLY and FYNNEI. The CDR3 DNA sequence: TGTGCCAGCAGTCCACGGGTCTCCACTGAAGCTTTCTTT. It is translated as CASSPRVSTEAFF. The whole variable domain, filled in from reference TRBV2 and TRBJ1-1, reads EPEVTQTPSHQVTQMGQEVILRCVPISNHLYFYWYRQILGQKVEFLVSFYNNEISEKSEIFDDQFSVERPDGSNFTLKIRSTKLEDSAMYFCASSPRVSTEAFFGQGTRLTVV.